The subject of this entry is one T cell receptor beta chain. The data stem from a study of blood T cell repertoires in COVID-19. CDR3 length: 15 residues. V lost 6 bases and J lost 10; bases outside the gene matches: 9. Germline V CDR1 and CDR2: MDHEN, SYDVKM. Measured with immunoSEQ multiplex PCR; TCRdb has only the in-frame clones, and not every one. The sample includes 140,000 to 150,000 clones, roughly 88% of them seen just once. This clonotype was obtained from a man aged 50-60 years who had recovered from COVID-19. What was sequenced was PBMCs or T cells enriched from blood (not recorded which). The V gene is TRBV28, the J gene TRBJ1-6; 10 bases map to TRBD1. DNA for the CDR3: TGTGCCAGCAGGGTTCGGGACAGGGGATTCTCACCCCTCCACTTT. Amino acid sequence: CASRVRDRGFSPLHF. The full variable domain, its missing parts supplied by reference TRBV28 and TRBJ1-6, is DVKVTQSSRYLVKRTGEKVFLECVQDMDHENMFWYRQDPGLGLRLIYFSYDVKMKEKGDIPEGYSVSREKKERFSLILESASTNQTSMYLCASRVRDRGFSPLHFGNGTRLTVT.